The rows below give T cell receptor beta chains drawn from one sample of a study of T cell changes during pregnancy in multiple sclerosis. Clones were read by immunoSEQ multiplex PCR, and TCRdb kept only the in-frame ones, dropping some. The sample consists of approximately 40,000 clones, around nine tenths of them appearing once. Sample: CD4+ T cells from peripheral blood mononuclear cells, taken in the first trimester of pregnancy. The receptors originated from a female donor with multiple sclerosis, enrolled in a pregnancy study. The CDR3 runs from the conserved cysteine through the conserved F or W. D genes are given only for firm matches. For some rows the clone size is stated as once, few or many, or as a class when expanded; others skip it.

cdr3_aa,cdr3_nt,clone_size,j_call,cdr3_length,d_call,v_call
CASSPGGSRYEQYF,TGTGCCAGCAGCCCTGGGGGGTCGCGCTACGAGCAGTACTTC,medium-sized,TRBJ2-7,14,NA,TRBV7-2
CASSHGTSPYEQYF,TGTGCCAGCAGCCACGGGACATCACCCTACGAGCAGTACTTC,once,TRBJ2-7,14,NA,TRBV7-9
CASSQGQGTYNSPLHF,TGCGCCAGCAGCCAAGGACAGGGAACCTATAATTCACCCCTCCACTTT,once,TRBJ1-6,16,TRBD1,TRBV4-1
CASRFDRNEQFF,TGCGCCAGCAGATTCGACAGAAATGAGCAGTTCTTC,NA,TRBJ2-1,12,NA,TRBV5-1
CASSLPDSNQPQHF,TGTGCCAGCAGTTTACCAGATAGCAATCAGCCCCAGCATTTT,NA,TRBJ1-5,14,NA,TRBV6-6
CASSLGLAGKSDTQYF,TGTGCCAGCAGCCTTGGACTAGCGGGGAAATCGGATACGCAGTATTTT,NA,TRBJ2-3,16,TRBD2,TRBV7-3
CASSFFLAGAYNEQFF,TGTGCCAGCAGCTTCTTCCTAGCGGGAGCCTACAATGAGCAGTTCTTC,NA,TRBJ2-1,16,TRBD2,TRBV7-3
CASRTRWAPEAFF,TGTGCCAGCAGGACCCGCTGGGCTCCTGAAGCTTTCTTT,few,TRBJ1-1,13,NA,TRBV28
CASSLGLTTSYEQYF,TGTGCCAGCAGCTTAGGCCTCACCACCTCCTACGAGCAGTACTTC,NA,TRBJ2-7,15,NA,TRBV7-3
CASSEGGTGNQPQHF,TGCGCCAGCAGCGAGGGCGGGACAGGCAATCAGCCCCAGCATTTT,NA,TRBJ1-5,15,TRBD1,TRBV5-1
CASSQGINYEQYF,TGTGCCAGCAGCCAGGGGATAAACTACGAGCAGTACTTC,NA,TRBJ2-7,13,NA,TRBV11-2
CASSWGQAGGPDTQYF,TGCGCCAGCAGCTGGGGACAAGCGGGAGGGCCGGATACGCAGTATTTT,NA,TRBJ2-3,16,TRBD2,TRBV5-1
CASSFDSNYGYTF,TGTGCCAGCAGCTTCGACAGCAACTATGGCTACACCTTC,few,TRBJ1-2,13,NA,TRBV5-8
CASSVNARGLAQYF,TGTGCCAGCAGCGTAAACGCTCGGGGTCTGGCCCAGTACTTC,NA,TRBJ2-5,14,NA,TRBV9
CAWSVGGSSYNEQFF,TGTGCCTGGAGTGTCGGAGGGAGCTCCTACAATGAGCAGTTCTTC,NA,TRBJ2-1,15,NA,TRBV30
CASSMTVFYEQYF,TGTGCCAGTAGTATGACAGTATTCTACGAGCAGTACTTC,NA,TRBJ2-7,13,NA,TRBV19
CASSRGRDRGPGEQYF,TGCGCCAGCAGTCGGGGCCGGGACAGGGGGCCTGGCGAGCAGTACTTC,NA,TRBJ2-7,16,TRBD1,TRBV23-1
CASSLEEGNEQFF,TGTGCCAGCAGCTTAGAGGAGGGAAATGAGCAGTTCTTC,NA,TRBJ2-1,13,NA,TRBV7-8
CAISESLEGRETQYF,TGTGCCATCAGTGAGTCGTTGGAGGGGCGAGAGACCCAGTACTTC,once,TRBJ2-5,15,NA,TRBV10-3
CASSQDQGVWDTQYF,TGTGCCAGCAGCCAAGATCAAGGGGTCTGGGATACGCAGTATTTT,NA,TRBJ2-3,15,NA,TRBV14
CATSRDQLTDQPQHF,TGTGCCACCAGCAGAGATCAATTAACGGATCAGCCCCAGCATTTT,NA,TRBJ1-5,15,NA,TRBV15
CASSQSSCAGVCSRRSAEAFF,TGCGCCAGCAGTCAATCCTCCTGTGCAGGGGTCTGTTCTCGGCGTAGCGCTGAAGCTTTCTTT,NA,TRBJ1-1,21,NA,TRBV23-1
CASSVGGGFYGYTF,TGTGCCAGCAGCGTAGGCGGGGGATTTTATGGCTACACCTTC,NA,TRBJ1-2,14,NA,TRBV9
CAWSAFRQGNRAIYF,TGTGCCTGGAGTGCCTTCCGACAGGGTAATCGTGCCATATATTTT,NA,TRBJ1-3,15,TRBD1,TRBV30
CASSVGGTGNTIYF,TGTGCCAGCAGCGTCGGCGGAACGGGAAACACCATATATTTT,NA,TRBJ1-3,14,NA,TRBV9
CASHGGARGTEAFF,TGTGCCAGCCATGGGGGGGCGCGGGGCACTGAAGCTTTCTTT,few,TRBJ1-1,14,NA,TRBV25-1
CASSLDGTEAGYTF,TGCGCCAGCAGCTTGGATGGGACAGAGGCTGGCTACACCTTC,NA,TRBJ1-2,14,TRBD1,TRBV5-1
CASYRLAGDEEQFF,TGTGCCAGCTACCGACTAGCGGGGGATGAAGAGCAGTTCTTC,NA,TRBJ2-1,14,TRBD2,TRBV18
CASSLGEREIAWNEQFF,TGTGCCAGCAGCTTGGGGGAGCGGGAGATAGCTTGGAATGAGCAGTTCTTC,NA,TRBJ2-1,17,TRBD2,TRBV7-8
CASSSGAGRYNEQFF,TGTGCCAGTAGTTCCGGAGCGGGTCGGTACAATGAGCAGTTCTTC,NA,TRBJ2-1,15,NA,TRBV19
CASSSPGQGAYEQYF,TGTGCCAGCAGTTCCCCGGGACAGGGAGCCTACGAGCAGTACTTC,NA,TRBJ2-7,15,TRBD1,TRBV28
CASSFRTGPGEGNTEAFF,TGTGCCAGCAGTTTCCGAACGGGCCCAGGCGAGGGGAACACTGAAGCTTTCTTT,NA,TRBJ1-1,18,NA,TRBV2
CASSPPSQGARSGYTF,TGTGCCAGCTCACCACCGTCTCAGGGGGCTAGGAGCGGCTACACCTTC,NA,TRBJ1-2,16,TRBD1,TRBV18